These 31 T cell receptor beta chains share one sample of origin, sequenced in a study of blood T cell repertoires in COVID-19. The table came from immunoSEQ multiplex PCR; TCRdb's copy has only in-frame clones and leaves some out. The profile shows 280,000 or so clones, around 90% of them singletons. Sequencing was carried out using peripheral blood. These receptors all stem from a man between 18 and 35 years old with active or convalescent COVID-19.

The V and J genes are TRBV7-2 and TRBJ2-1, with D perhaps TRBD1 (6 bases). V lost 4 bases, J lost 4 bases, and 14 bases lay in between. This CDR3 is 15 amino acids long. Germline V gene lookup returns CDR1 SGHTA and CDR2 FQGNSA. The CDR3 protein is CASSYDPDRYNEQFF. CDR3 DNA sequence: TGTGCCAGCAGCTACGACCCGGACAGATACAATGAGCAGTTCTTC. Variable domain in full (rest from reference TRBV7-2 and TRBJ2-1): GAGVSQSPSNKVTEKGKDVELRCDPISGHTALYWYRQSLGQGLEFLIYFQGNSAPDKSGLPSDRFSAERTGGSVSTLTIQRTQQEDSAVYLCASSYDPDRYNEQFFGPGTRLTVL.

The chain employs TRBV9 and TRBJ2-2, with D unclear. The CDR3 covers 12 residues. From germline, CDR1 is SGDLS and CDR2 YYNGEE. Trimming stripped 2 bases from V and 7 bases from J, with 6 bases between. Here the CDR3 reads CASSVENGELFF. The CDR3, as DNA: TGTGCCAGCAGCGTTGAGAACGGGGAGCTGTTTTTT.

The genes are TRBV7-9 and TRBJ1-1; the D is unclear. This CDR3 has 12 residues. The V end lost 5 bases, the J end lost 1 base, and 5 bases lay between the germline ends. Germline V gene sequence: CDR1 SEHNR, CDR2 FQNEAQ (reference sequence). CDR3 sequence (DNA): TGTGCCAGCAGCGCGTGGAACACTGAAGCTTTCTTT. Its protein product is CASSAWNTEAFF.

This chain uses TRBV6-9 with TRBJ2-7, with 7 bases lining up with TRBD1. With 2 bases clipped from V and 6 bases from J, the junction kept 10 bases outside the gene matches. Germline V gives CDR1 MNHGY, CDR2 SVAAGI. The CDR3 has 15 residues. For the CDR3, the DNA is TGTGCCAGCAGTTATCACCCAGGGGGACATCGCGAGCAGTACTTC. Translation: CASSYHPGGHREQYF.

This clone appeared once. The chain recombines TRBV7-9 with TRBJ1-2, with D maybe TRBD1 (6 bases). V lost 2 bases, J lost 3 bases, and 7 bases lay in between. The CDR3 extends over 13 amino acids. Germline V gene data show CDR1 as SEHNR and CDR2 as FQNEAQ (reference sequence). In DNA form, the CDR3 reads TGTGCCAGCAGCTTACGGACAGACTATGGCTACACCTTC. Residues: CASSLRTDYGYTF.

The chain joins TRBV7-9 to TRBJ1-1, with TRBD1 matching 7 bases. Germline CDR1 SEHNR, CDR2 FQNEAQ (reference sequence). The CDR3 has 19 amino acids. The V gene end was trimmed by 4 bases and the J gene end by 5 bases; junction bases not matched to a gene: 22. The CDR3 spells CASSSPNVQGWALGTEAFF. In nucleotides, the CDR3 is TGTGCCAGCAGCTCCCCAAACGTACAGGGGTGGGCTTTGGGGACTGAAGCTTTCTTT.

The chain uses TRBV13 and TRBJ2-2; D remains unclear. The germline CDR1 and CDR2 sequences are PRHDT and FYEKMQ (reference sequence). CDR3 size: 12 residues. V was clipped by 5 bases and J by 9 bases, with 10 bases between them. CDR3 nucleotide sequence: TGTGCCAGCAGCCCCACCGGTCGGGAGCTGTTTTTT. It specifies CASSPTGRELFF.

The genes are TRBV11-2 and TRBJ1-5; 9 nucleotides align to TRBD1. Germline trimming cut 3 bases from V and 7 bases from J; bases unmatched to any gene: 4. Germline CDR1 and CDR2: SGHAT and FQNNGV. CDR3 size: 14 residues. Here the CDR3 reads CASSLDRGRQPQHF. CDR3 DNA sequence: TGTGCCAGCAGCTTGGACAGGGGTCGGCAGCCCCAGCATTTT.

Worth noting for this clone: Other DNA sequences in the same sample also yield this CDR3. The chain joins TRBV2 to TRBJ2-5, with TRBD2 matching over 12 bases. The germline CDR1 and CDR2 sequences are SNHLY and FYNNEI. The CDR3 contains 15 residues. Losses at the gene ends were 4 bases for V and 2 bases for J; bases not matched to a gene: 2. The CDR3 DNA follows: TGTGCCAGCAGTGGTCTAGCGGGAGGGCAAGAGACCCAGTACTTC. This sequence encodes CASSGLAGGQETQYF.

The rearrangement uses TRBV5-1 and TRBJ2-3; the D is unclear. This CDR3 spans 13 amino acids. Germline V gene data show CDR1 as SGHRS and CDR2 as YFSETQ. The V end was cut by 0 bases, the J end by 4 bases, with 6 bases between. This CDR3 reads CASSLVPADTQYF. CDR3 in DNA: TGCGCCAGCAGCTTGGTCCCCGCAGATACGCAGTATTTT.

The chain uses TRBV11-2 and TRBJ1-5; the D gene is possibly TRBD1 (5 bases). The germline CDR1 and CDR2 sequences are SGHAT and FQNNGV. The CDR3 is 15 residues long. Trimming stripped 3 bases from V and 2 bases from J, with 11 bases between. CDR3 bases: TGTGCCAGCAGCTTTCAGGACACTGGCAATCAGCCCCAGCATTTT. It codes for CASSFQDTGNQPQHF. Together with reference TRBV11-2 and TRBJ1-5, the CDR3 gives the full variable domain: EAGVAQSPRYKIIEKRQSVAFWCNPISGHATLYWYQQILGQGPKLLIQFQNNGVVDDSQLPKDRFSAERLKGVDSTLKIQPAKLEDSAVYLCASSFQDTGNQPQHFGDGTRLSIL.

This chain links TRBV15 with TRBJ2-1; tentatively, D is TRBD2 (7 bases). Deletions cut 1 base from V and 2 bases from J, with 12 bases between. This CDR3 region has 16 residues. Germline V CDR1 and CDR2: LNHNV, YYDKDF (reference sequence). CDR3 amino acids: CATSRGEGGTYNEQFF. The DNA of the CDR3 is TGTGCCACCAGCAGAGGTGAGGGGGGGACCTACAATGAGCAGTTCTTC.

The chain couples TRBV18 to TRBJ1-1; TRBD1 aligns across 7 bases. The germline gives CDR1 KGHSH, CDR2 LQKENI. Trimming cost V 3 bases and J 3 bases; bases outside gene matches: 1. This CDR3 comprises 13 residues. CDR3 protein: CASSPGTDTEAFF. The CDR3 DNA sequence: TGTGCCAGCTCACCCGGGACAGACACTGAAGCTTTCTTT. The full variable domain, in which reference TRBV18 and TRBJ1-1 provide the parts outside the CDR3, is NAGVMQNPRHLVRRRGQEARLRCSPMKGHSHVYWYRQLPEEGLKFMVYLQKENIIDESGMPKERFSAEFPKEGPSILRIQQVVRGDSAAYFCASSPGTDTEAFFGQGTRLTVV.

This clone occurred once. The chain uses TRBV6-5 and TRBJ2-1, with 12 bases identical to TRBD2. The trim removed 4 bases at V and 9 bases at J, leaving 10 bases unmatched. The CDR3 loop spans 16 amino acids. CDR1 and CDR2 from the germline V gene are MNHEY and SVGAGI. The DNA for the CDR3 is TGTGCCAGCAGTTCCAGACTAGCGGGGGCCCGGGGTGAGCAGTTCTTC. Translating gives CASSSRLAGARGEQFF.

This rearrangement joins TRBV19 to TRBJ2-7; the match to TRBD2 covers 9 bases. Per the germline V gene, CDR1 is LNHDA and CDR2 is SQIVND (reference sequence). V was pared by 5 bases and J by 4 bases, with 12 bases of the junction left unmatched. This CDR3 is 16 amino acids long. CDR3 residues: CASSAPSRLAGYEQYF. In nucleotides, the CDR3 is TGTGCCAGTAGTGCCCCCAGCCGGCTAGCGGGGTACGAGCAGTACTTC.

The rearrangement links TRBV25-1 to TRBJ2-7; tentatively, D is TRBD1 (5 bases). Germline loops: CDR1 MGHDK, CDR2 SYGVNS. The CDR3 extends over 11 amino acids. V lost 8 bases and J lost 6, with 11 bases in between. CDR3 residues: CASQGLGEQYF. In DNA, the CDR3 is TGTGCCAGCCAGGGTTTGGGCGAGCAGTACTTC.

The rearrangement joins TRBV13 to TRBJ1-1; D is undetermined. The ends were cut back, 0 bases at V and 0 bases at J, with 8 bases in the middle. Germline values: CDR1 PRHDT, CDR2 FYEKMQ (reference sequence). This CDR3 comprises 15 residues. The CDR3 DNA reads TGTGCCAGCAGCTTAGGGCGGCAGTTGAACACTGAAGCTTTCTTT. Its translation: CASSLGRQLNTEAFF.

V is TRBV5-8 and J is TRBJ2-5; TRBD2 might be the D (5 bases). Germline V gene sequence: CDR1 SGHTS, CDR2 YDEGEE. Deletions cut 3 bases from V and 5 bases from J, with 23 bases between. The CDR3 is 17 amino acids. The CDR3 coding sequence is TGTGCCAGCAGCTGGGGTAGGAGGAGCGAGCCCCCGGAGACCCAGTACTTC. Translating it yields CASSWGRRSEPPETQYF. The whole variable domain, filled in from reference TRBV5-8 and TRBJ2-5, reads EAGVTQSPTHLIKTRGQQATLRCSPISGHTSVYWYQQALGLGLQFLLWYDEGEERNRGNFPPRFSGRQFPNYSSELNVNALELEDSALYLCASSWGRRSEPPETQYFGPGTRLLVL.

The chain links TRBV7-8 to TRBJ2-7, with TRBD2 identical over 8 bases. The CDR3 has 13 residues. Germline CDR1 and CDR2: SGHVS and FQNEAQ. V gave up 3 bases and J gave up 4 bases; unmatched junction bases: 2. The CDR3 DNA sequence: TGTGCCAGCAGCTTCGGGGGGGGTTACGAGCAGTACTTC. Translating it yields CASSFGGGYEQYF.

The CDR3 is CASRAGQGVSQTQYF. The CDR3 nucleotides read TGTGCCAGCAGGGCCGGACAGGGGGTGTCCCAGACCCAGTACTTC. The chain has TRBV25-1 and TRBJ2-5; TRBD1 matches at 10 bases. The length of the CDR3 is 15 residues. J lost 6 bases, V lost 6 bases, and 10 bases had no gene match. The V gene's germline CDR1 is MGHDK and CDR2 SYGVNS.

This chain joins TRBV2 and TRBJ1-1, with D perhaps TRBD1 (5 bases). V lost 5 bases to trimming and J lost 1 base, with 11 bases between them. In germline, CDR1 is SNHLY, CDR2 FYNNEI. The CDR3 runs to 14 residues. This CDR3 is CASSPDSTNTEAFF. The CDR3 bases are TGTGCCAGCAGTCCCGACAGTACGAACACTGAAGCTTTCTTT.

The chain combines TRBV5-4 with TRBJ1-1; 9 positions match TRBD1. The CDR3 runs to 14 residues. The V gene's germline CDR1 is SGHNT and CDR2 YYREEE (reference sequence). V shed 3 bases, J shed 5 bases, and the junction held 5 bases outside the gene matches. This CDR3 is CASSSWDRVTEAFF. In nucleotides, the CDR3 is TGTGCCAGCAGCTCCTGGGACAGGGTGACTGAAGCTTTCTTT.

The chain combines TRBV7-6 with TRBJ2-2; possible D gene TRBD2, 6 bases. The CDR3 runs 16 residues. CDR1 and CDR2 from the germline V gene are SGHVS and FNYEAQ. The germline V and J ends were trimmed by 2 bases and 6 bases, with 16 bases remaining between them. CDR3 sequence: CASSLTIGTPPGELFF. CDR3 nucleotide sequence: TGTGCCAGCAGCTTAACAATCGGGACTCCGCCCGGGGAGCTGTTTTTT. Combining the CDR3 with reference TRBV7-6 and TRBJ2-2 gives the whole variable domain GAGVSQSPRYKVTKRGQDVALRCDPISGHVSLYWYRQALGQGPEFLTYFNYEAQQDKSGLPNDRFSAERPEGSISTLTIQRTEQRDSAMYRCASSLTIGTPPGELFFGEGSRLTVL.

The genes are TRBV5-6 and TRBJ2-1; 9 positions match TRBD1. CDR1 and CDR2 from the germline V gene are SGHDT and YYEEEE. The CDR3 loop spans 15 amino acids. Losses at the gene ends were 2 bases for V and 8 bases for J; bases not matched to a gene: 8. The CDR3 DNA reads TGTGCCAGCAGCTTCGGGACAGGGTTTAAAGATGAGCAGTTCTTC. Amino acid sequence: CASSFGTGFKDEQFF. Variable domain in full (rest from reference TRBV5-6 and TRBJ2-1): DAGVTQSPTHLIKTRGQQVTLRCSPKSGHDTVSWYQQALGQGPQFIFQYYEEEERQRGNFPDRFSGHQFPNYSSELNVNALLLGDSALYLCASSFGTGFKDEQFFGPGTRLTVL.

J is TRBJ1-4 and V is TRBV7-9, with unresolved D. The CDR3 has 15 amino acids. CDR1 and CDR2 (germline): SEHNR, FQNEAQ (reference sequence). The V end was cut by 0 bases, the J end by 2 bases, with 7 bases between. CDR3 residues: CASSLALGTNEKLFF. The CDR3 region has the DNA TGTGCCAGCAGCTTAGCGCTCGGGACTAATGAAAAACTGTTTTTT.

The chain carries TRBV6-5 and TRBJ2-7, with TRBD1 as a possible D gene (6 bases). The length of the CDR3 is 13 residues. The germline V and J ends were trimmed by 6 bases and 2 bases, with 11 bases remaining between them. The germline V gene has CDR1 MNHEY and CDR2 SVGAGI. For the CDR3, the DNA is TGTGCCAGCAGCCGGGGACAAACCTACGAGCAGTACTTC. Protein product: CASSRGQTYEQYF.

This chain uses TRBV5-5 with TRBJ2-2; unclear D gene. The germline gives CDR1 SGHKS, CDR2 YYEKEE (reference sequence). Trimming stripped 1 base from V and 5 bases from J, with 12 bases between. The CDR3 extends over 15 amino acids. This CDR3 reads CASSLLHRTTGELFF. CDR3 DNA: TGTGCCAGCAGCTTGTTACACCGAACGACCGGGGAGCTGTTTTTT.

The chain employs TRBV19 and TRBJ1-4; a possible D gene is TRBD1 (6 bases). Trimming pared 10 bases from V and 4 bases from J, leaving 13 bases between. Per the germline V gene, CDR1 is LNHDA and CDR2 is SQIVND (reference sequence). This CDR3 is built from 13 residues. CDR3: CATQTGRNEKLFF. The CDR3 DNA is TGTGCCACCCAGACAGGTCGTAATGAAAAACTGTTTTTT.

This sequence joins TRBV21-1 and TRBJ1-1; TRBD1 is the table's D call, not checked against the DNA. TRBV21-1 counts as a pseudogene. This CDR3 has 16 amino acids. The CDR3 nucleotides are TGTGCCAGCAGCAAAACCCAGAAAGACATGAACACTGAAGCTTTCTTT. It yields the protein CASSKTQKDMNTEAFF.

The CDR3 sequence is CASRTGGGTEAFF. CDR3 coding DNA: TGCGCCAGCAGGACAGGGGGCGGTACTGAAGCTTTCTTT. V usage is TRBV10-2 and J usage is TRBJ1-1; TRBD1 aligns across 10 bases. J was trimmed by 5 bases and V by 6 bases; bases with no gene match: 3. CDR1 and CDR2 from the germline V gene are WSHSY and SAAADI. The CDR3 totals 13 residues.

The DNA of the CDR3 is TGTGCCAGCAGCCAACCGCGACTAGCGGGGTACAATGAGCAGTTCTTC. Translated, it gives CASSQPRLAGYNEQFF. The V and J genes are TRBV14 and TRBJ2-1, with TRBD2 matching 11 bases. This CDR3 comprises 16 residues. Germline CDR1 reads SGHDN; CDR2 reads FVKESK. Trimming removed 2 bases from V and 4 bases from J; junction bases left unmatched: 4. The whole variable domain, filled in from reference TRBV14 and TRBJ2-1, reads EAGVTQFPSHSVIEKGQTVTLRCDPISGHDNLYWYRRVMGKEIKFLLHFVKESKQDESGMPNNRFLAERTGGTYSTLKVQPAELEDSGVYFCASSQPRLAGYNEQFFGPGTRLTVL.